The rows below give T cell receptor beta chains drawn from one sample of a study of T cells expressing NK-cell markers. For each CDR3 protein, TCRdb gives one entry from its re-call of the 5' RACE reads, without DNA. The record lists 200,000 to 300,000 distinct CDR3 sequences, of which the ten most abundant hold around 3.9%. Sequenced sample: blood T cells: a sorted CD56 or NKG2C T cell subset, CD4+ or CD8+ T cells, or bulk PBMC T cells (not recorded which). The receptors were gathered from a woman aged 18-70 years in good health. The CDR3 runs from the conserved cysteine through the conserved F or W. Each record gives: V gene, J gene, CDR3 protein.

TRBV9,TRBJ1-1,CASSVGNRSTEAFF
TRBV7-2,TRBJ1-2,CASSLVGTGLSNYGYTF
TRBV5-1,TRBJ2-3,CASSSTATSTDTQYF
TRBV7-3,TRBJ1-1,CASSLLGKTEAFF
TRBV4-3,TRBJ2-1,CASSQDTSGGSAEQFF
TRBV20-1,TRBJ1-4,CSASRGTGTNEKLFF
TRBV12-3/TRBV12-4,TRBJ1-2,CASSLPGQALYGYTF
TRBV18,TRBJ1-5,CASSPGGPNQPQHF
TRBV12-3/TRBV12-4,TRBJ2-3,CASSPGDSPTDTQYF
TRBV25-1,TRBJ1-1,CASSQQGFTEAFF
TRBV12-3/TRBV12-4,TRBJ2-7,CASSTRQGNDEQYF
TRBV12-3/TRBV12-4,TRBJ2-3,CASSQSSFSKDTQYF
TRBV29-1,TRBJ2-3,CSADNTDTQYF
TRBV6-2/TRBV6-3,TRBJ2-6,CASTRNRGSSGANVLTF
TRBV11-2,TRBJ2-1,CASSRIQGLSLTYNEQFF
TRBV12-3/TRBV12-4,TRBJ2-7,CASSHFGGQTPYEQYF
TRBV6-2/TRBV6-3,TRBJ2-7,CASSYTGSLLGEQYF
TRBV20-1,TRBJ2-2,CSAVSGGHTGELFF
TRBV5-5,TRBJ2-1,CASSLWGSGGSSYNEQFF
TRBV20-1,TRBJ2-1,CSAPLAGGPYNEQFF
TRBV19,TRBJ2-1,CASSTGTSLYNEQFF
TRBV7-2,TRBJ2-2,CASSFQPTGELFF
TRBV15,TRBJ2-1,CATSRASLNSYNEQFF
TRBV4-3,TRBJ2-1,CASSQESGYEQFF
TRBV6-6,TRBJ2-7,CASTPGPYEQYF
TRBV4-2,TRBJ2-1,CASSQLEGRGLFF
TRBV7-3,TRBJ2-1,CASSFMGSSYNEQFF
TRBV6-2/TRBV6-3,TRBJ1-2,CASAGTGSYGYTF
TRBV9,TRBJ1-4,CASSVTQINEKLFF
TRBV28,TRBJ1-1,CASSSLSDLLGAFF
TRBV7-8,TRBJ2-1,CASSRRQGYNEQFF
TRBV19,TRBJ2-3,CASSTAGGRDTQYF
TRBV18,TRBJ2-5,CASSRPLAGAVETQYF
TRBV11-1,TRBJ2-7,CASSPRTSGRAIEQYF
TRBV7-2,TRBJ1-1,CASSTQGRTEAFF
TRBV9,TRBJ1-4,CASKGTEGKLFF
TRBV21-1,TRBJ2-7,CASSKAGGVGEQYF
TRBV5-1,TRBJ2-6,CASSLERVTPWGANVLTF
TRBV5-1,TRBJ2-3,CASSANTDTQYF
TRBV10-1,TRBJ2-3,CASSESGTGKDTQYF
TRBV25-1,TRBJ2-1,CASGTGGNEQFF
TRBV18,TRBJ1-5,CASSPGRNSNQPQHF
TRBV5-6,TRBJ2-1,CASSLNYQGYNEQFF
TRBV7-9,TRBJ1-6,CASSKDRGQVNSPLHF
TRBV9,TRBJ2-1,CASSTKREYDEQFF
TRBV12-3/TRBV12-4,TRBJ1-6,CASSLISYNSPLHF
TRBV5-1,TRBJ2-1,CASTRGPSYNEQFF
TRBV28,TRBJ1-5,CASGTGGEGQPQHF
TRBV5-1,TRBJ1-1,CASSSGQGNTEAFF
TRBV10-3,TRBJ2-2,CAISEPGLSTGELFF
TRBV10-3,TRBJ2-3,CAISKGLTYTDTQYF
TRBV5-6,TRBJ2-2,CASSPETGRTGELFF
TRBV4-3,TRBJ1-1,CASSLVTEGEAFF
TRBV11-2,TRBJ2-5,CASSLAGGRETQYF
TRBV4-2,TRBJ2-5,CASSQGGGGIQETQYF